This is a list of T cell receptor beta chains from one sample in a study of blood T cell repertoires in COVID-19. Method: immunoSEQ multiplex PCR; TCRdb's copy keeps in-frame clones and lacks some. The data hold about 170,000 clones, with around 86% observed a single time. Sequencing input: peripheral blood. All receptors derive from a man aged 65 to 79 with acute or convalescent COVID-19. The CDR3 runs from the conserved cysteine through the conserved F or W. The D gene is left open where the match is weak. Some rows have no size entry. The others give once, few or many, or a class for an expanded clone.

cdr3_aa: CASSRDRGPSYNSPLHF
cdr3_nt: TGTGCCAGCAGTCGCGACAGGGGGCCGTCCTATAATTCACCCCTCCACTTT
v_call: TRBV6-6
j_call: TRBJ1-6
clone_size: NA
d_call: TRBD1

cdr3_aa: CASSLGTGRYEQYF
cdr3_nt: TGTGCCAGCAGCTTGGGGACAGGGCGCTACGAGCAGTACTTC
v_call: TRBV5-5
j_call: TRBJ2-7
clone_size: NA
d_call: TRBD1

cdr3_aa: CASSSGQGLEAFF
cdr3_nt: TGTGCCAGCAGCTCGGGACAGGGGCTTGAAGCTTTCTTT
v_call: TRBV11-1
j_call: TRBJ1-1
clone_size: NA
d_call: TRBD1

cdr3_aa: CASSKGGGEETQYF
cdr3_nt: TGTGCCAGCAGCAAAGGGGGGGGTGAAGAGACCCAGTACTTC
v_call: TRBV21-1
j_call: TRBJ2-5
clone_size: NA
d_call: NA

cdr3_aa: CASSLTGVGELFF
cdr3_nt: TGTGCCAGCAGTCTCACAGGGGTCGGGGAGCTGTTTTTT
v_call: TRBV2
j_call: TRBJ2-2
clone_size: NA
d_call: TRBD1

cdr3_aa: CASSGGGKAGTRVTDTQYF
cdr3_nt: TGTGCCAGCAGTGGGGGGGGGAAAGCCGGGACTAGAGTTACAGATACGCAGTATTTT
v_call: TRBV28
j_call: TRBJ2-3
clone_size: NA
d_call: TRBD2

cdr3_aa: CASGRGDSGANVLTF
cdr3_nt: TGTGCCAGCGGCCGGGGGGACTCTGGGGCCAACGTCCTGACTTTC
v_call: TRBV28
j_call: TRBJ2-6
clone_size: NA
d_call: TRBD2

cdr3_aa: CAISEREPAYNEQFF
cdr3_nt: TGTGCCATCAGTGAGCGGGAGCCCGCCTACAATGAGCAGTTCTTC
v_call: TRBV10-3
j_call: TRBJ2-1
clone_size: few
d_call: NA

cdr3_aa: CAVRQGQGWNEQYF
cdr3_nt: TGTGCCGTAAGACAGGGACAGGGGTGGAACGAGCAGTACTTC
v_call: TRBV6-5
j_call: TRBJ2-7
clone_size: NA
d_call: TRBD1

cdr3_aa: CASSRQQGYDAFF
cdr3_nt: TGTGCCAGCAGTCGCCAACAGGGGTATGACGCTTTCTTT
v_call: TRBV6-2/TRBV6-3
j_call: TRBJ1-1
clone_size: NA
d_call: TRBD1

cdr3_aa: CASSFTGGSYEQYF
cdr3_nt: TGTGCCAGCAGCTTCACAGGGGGCTCCTACGAGCAGTACTTC
v_call: TRBV5-6
j_call: TRBJ2-7
clone_size: NA
d_call: TRBD1

cdr3_aa: CASHRAEGSSPLHF
cdr3_nt: TGTGCCAGCCACCGGGCCGAGGGAAGTTCACCCCTCCACTTT
v_call: TRBV5-4
j_call: TRBJ1-6
clone_size: few
d_call: NA

cdr3_aa: CASRRGGVNYEQYF
cdr3_nt: TGTGCCAGCAGGAGGGGGGGTGTTAACTACGAGCAGTACTTC
v_call: TRBV2
j_call: TRBJ2-7
clone_size: few
d_call: NA

cdr3_aa: CASSERGRKETQYF
cdr3_nt: TGTGCCAGCAGTGAAAGGGGGCGCAAAGAGACCCAGTACTTC
v_call: TRBV6-1
j_call: TRBJ2-5
clone_size: NA
d_call: TRBD1

cdr3_aa: CASSEGLADEQYF
cdr3_nt: TGCGCCAGCAGCGAGGGACTAGCTGACGAGCAGTACTTC
v_call: TRBV10-1
j_call: TRBJ2-7
clone_size: NA
d_call: TRBD2

cdr3_aa: CASSQVGTSGVIQYF
cdr3_nt: TGCGCCAGCAGCCAAGTAGGGACTAGCGGGGTGATTCAGTACTTC
v_call: TRBV4-3
j_call: TRBJ2-4
clone_size: NA
d_call: TRBD2

cdr3_aa: CASSVGPAGGLDTQYF
cdr3_nt: TGTGCCAGCAGCGTGGGGCCAGCGGGGGGGCTGGATACGCAGTATTTT
v_call: TRBV9
j_call: TRBJ2-3
clone_size: NA
d_call: TRBD2